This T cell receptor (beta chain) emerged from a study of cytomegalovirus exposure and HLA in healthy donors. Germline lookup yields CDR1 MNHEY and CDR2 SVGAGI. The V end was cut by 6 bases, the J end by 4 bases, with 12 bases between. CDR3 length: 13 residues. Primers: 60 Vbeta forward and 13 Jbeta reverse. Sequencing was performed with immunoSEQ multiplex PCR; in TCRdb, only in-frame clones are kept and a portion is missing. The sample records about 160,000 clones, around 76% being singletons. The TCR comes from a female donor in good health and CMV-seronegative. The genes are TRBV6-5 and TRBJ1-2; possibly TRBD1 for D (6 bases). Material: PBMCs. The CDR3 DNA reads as TGTGCCAGCAGCCGAACAGGGAGCTATGGCTACACCTTC. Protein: CASSRTGSYGYTF.